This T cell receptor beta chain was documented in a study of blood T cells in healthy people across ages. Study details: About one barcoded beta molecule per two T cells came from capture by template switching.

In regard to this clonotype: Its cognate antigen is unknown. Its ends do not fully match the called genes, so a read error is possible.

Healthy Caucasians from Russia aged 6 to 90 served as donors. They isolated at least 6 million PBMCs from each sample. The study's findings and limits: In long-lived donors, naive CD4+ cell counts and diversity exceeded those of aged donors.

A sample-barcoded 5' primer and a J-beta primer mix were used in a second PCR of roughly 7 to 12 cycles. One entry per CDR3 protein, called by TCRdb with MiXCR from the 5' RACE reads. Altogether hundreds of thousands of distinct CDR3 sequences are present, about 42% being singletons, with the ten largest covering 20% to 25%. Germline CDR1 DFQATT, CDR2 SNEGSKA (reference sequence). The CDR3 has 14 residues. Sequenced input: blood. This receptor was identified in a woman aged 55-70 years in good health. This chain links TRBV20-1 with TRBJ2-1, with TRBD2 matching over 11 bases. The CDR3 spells CGAPTSGVFLEQFF. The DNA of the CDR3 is TGCGGTGCTCCGACTAGCGGGGTGTTCCTCGAGCAGTTCTTC.